What follows are 29 T cell receptor beta chains derived from one specimen sequenced in a study of cytotoxic CD8 clonotypes in ibrutinib-treated CLL. TCRdb's copy holds only in-frame clones and misses some; the assay was immunoSEQ multiplex PCR. The sample has hundreds of thousands of clones, roughly 70% seen once; the top ten hold 15%. This sample comprised PBMCs, obtained after 24 months of ibrutinib treatment. Receptor source: a human donor with chronic lymphocytic leukemia.

This clone was counted between two and nine times. The chain employs TRBV28 and TRBJ2-7, with TRBD2 as a possible D gene (6 bases). The CDR3 is 17 amino acids. Trimming stripped 7 bases from V and 2 bases from J, with 24 bases between. Germline values: CDR1 MDHEN, CDR2 SYDVKM. As DNA, the CDR3 is TGTGCCAGCACCTCAGTAGTCGGGCGGGATACAGCCTACGAGCAGTACTTC. It specifies CASTSVVGRDTAYEQYF.

The J gene is TRBJ2-7, the V gene TRBV27, with TRBD2 matching over 12 bases. The V and J ends lost 2 bases and 0 bases, in that order; junction bases with no gene match: 11. The CDR3 covers 19 residues. Germline assignment: CDR1 MNHEY and CDR2 SMNVEV (reference sequence). The CDR3 DNA reads as TGTGCCAGCAGTTTAGTCACTAGCGGGAGGAGGCCCAGCTCCTACGAGCAGTACTTC. It is translated as CASSLVTSGRRPSSYEQYF.

J is TRBJ1-3 and V is TRBV27, with D unclear. The CDR3 runs to 13 residues. V was clipped by 3 bases and J by 4 bases, with 7 bases between them. From germline, CDR1 is MNHEY and CDR2 SMNVEV (reference sequence). CDR3 residues: CASSFNPGNTIYF. The DNA for the CDR3 is TGTGCCAGCAGTTTCAATCCGGGAAACACCATATATTTT.

In its sample, this clone was seen a few times. V usage is TRBV2 and J usage is TRBJ2-7; 10 bases are a match to TRBD2. Trimming took 7 bases from V and 5 from J; bases not matched to a gene: 8. Germline V gives CDR1 SNHLY, CDR2 FYNNEI. The CDR3 runs to 14 residues. CDR3 sequence reads: CASILAGDSNEQYF. CDR3 nucleotide sequence: TGTGCCAGCATCCTAGCGGGAGATTCAAACGAGCAGTACTTC. The whole variable domain, filled in from reference TRBV2 and TRBJ2-7, reads EPEVTQTPSHQVTQMGQEVILRCVPISNHLYFYWYRQILGQKVEFLVSFYNNEISEKSEIFDDQFSVERPDGSNFTLKIRSTKLEDSAMYFCASILAGDSNEQYFGPGTRLTVT.

The J gene is TRBJ2-3, the V gene TRBV5-1; 7 bases align to TRBD1. The CDR3 length is 13 residues. With V trimmed by 5 bases and J by 4 bases, 4 bases remained unmatched. CDR1 and CDR2 from the germline V gene are SGHRS and YFSETQ. DNA for the CDR3: TGCGCCAGCAGGTTCCAGGGGGCAGATACGCAGTATTTT. Its translation is CASRFQGADTQYF.

The chain employs TRBV29-1 and TRBJ1-5; 7 nucleotides agree with TRBD1. In germline, CDR1 is SQVTM, CDR2 ANQGSEA. CDR3 length: 13 amino acids. Trimming at V came to 7 bases and at J to 7 bases, leaving 10 bases not matched to a gene. CDR3: CSAQGGLGQPQHF. In DNA, the CDR3 is TGCAGCGCCCAGGGGGGGCTTGGACAGCCCCAGCATTTT.

This clone turned up a few times. The chain links TRBV28 to TRBJ1-5; D uncertain. Germline V gives CDR1 MDHEN, CDR2 SYDVKM. The CDR3 has 15 residues. V dropped 2 bases and J dropped 3 bases, with 11 bases sitting between them. CDR3 sequence reads: CASSLDTVINQPQHF. CDR3 coding DNA: TGTGCCAGCAGTTTAGATACGGTAATCAATCAGCCCCAGCATTTT.

This sequence joins TRBV28 and TRBJ2-7, with TRBD2 identical over 8 bases. Germline V gene data show CDR1 as MDHEN and CDR2 as SYDVKM. The length of the CDR3 is 14 residues. Unmatched junction bases numbered 5, after V lost 5 bases and J lost 2 bases. The CDR3 reads CASSIRAGAYEQYF. The CDR3, as DNA: TGTGCCAGCAGTATCAGAGCGGGGGCCTACGAGCAGTACTTC.

In its sample, this clone was seen a few times. The rearrangement joins TRBV5-8 to TRBJ1-5, with a tentative D call TRBD1 (5 bases). Trimming left V 7 bases short and J 5 bases short, with 10 bases between. Germline assignment: CDR1 SGHTS and CDR2 YDEGEE. This CDR3 is built from 12 residues. The CDR3 protein is CASSRGHQPQHF. CDR3 coding DNA: TGTGCCAGCTCGAGGGGTCATCAGCCCCAGCATTTT.

In its sample, this clone was seen a few times. The chain carries TRBV28 and TRBJ2-1, with TRBD2 matching over 8 bases. The ends lost 4 bases at V and 6 bases at J; junction bases unmatched: 8. Germline assignment: CDR1 MDHEN and CDR2 SYDVKM. The CDR3 loop spans 15 amino acids. This CDR3 is CASSSQAGAPNEQFF. CDR3 coding DNA: TGTGCCAGCAGTTCCCAAGCGGGAGCCCCCAATGAGCAGTTCTTC. Drawing the rest from reference TRBV28 and TRBJ2-1, the complete variable domain is DVKVTQSSRYLVKRTGEKVFLECVQDMDHENMFWYRQDPGLGLRLIYFSYDVKMKEKGDIPEGYSVSREKKERFSLILESASTNQTSMYLCASSSQAGAPNEQFFGPGTRLTVL.

CDR3 loop: CASSGAPTGELFF. In DNA, the CDR3 is TGTGCCAGCAGTGGGGCGCCCACCGGGGAGCTGTTTTTT. This chain uses TRBV25-1 with TRBJ2-2; D remains ambiguous. V lost 4 bases and J 4 bases, leaving 7 bases between the germline ends. The CDR3 runs 13 residues. Germline V gene lookup returns CDR1 MGHDK and CDR2 SYGVNS.

J is TRBJ2-1 and V is TRBV4-3; unclear D gene. CDR1 and CDR2 (germline): LGHNA, YSLEER. The CDR3 has 18 residues. V lost 0 bases and J 0 bases, leaving 15 bases between the germline ends. CDR3 sequence reads: CASSQENGRKSSYNEQFF. The CDR3 nucleotides are TGCGCCAGCAGCCAAGAGAATGGACGGAAAAGCTCCTACAATGAGCAGTTCTTC.

The J gene is TRBJ2-7, the V gene TRBV7-9; D assignment may be TRBD1 or TRBD2 (5 bases each). The germline CDR1 and CDR2 sequences are SEHNR and FQNEAQ (reference sequence). This CDR3 is built from 17 residues. V lost 0 bases, J lost 0 bases, and 15 bases lay in between. CDR3 DNA: TGTGCCAGCAGCTTAGCGAATAGTGGGACCTTCTCCTACGAGCAGTACTTC. Translated, it gives CASSLANSGTFSYEQYF.

The gene calls are TRBV28 and TRBJ1-3; 7 bases are shared with TRBD1. With 2 bases clipped from V and 1 base from J, the junction kept 2 bases outside the gene matches. The CDR3 runs 15 residues. Germline V CDR1 and CDR2: MDHEN, SYDVKM. In nucleotides, the CDR3 is TGTGCCAGCAGTTTACTCAGGGGGTCTGGAAACACCATATATTTT. It is translated as CASSLLRGSGNTIYF. Variable domain in full (rest from reference TRBV28 and TRBJ1-3): DVKVTQSSRYLVKRTGEKVFLECVQDMDHENMFWYRQDPGLGLRLIYFSYDVKMKEKGDIPEGYSVSREKKERFSLILESASTNQTSMYLCASSLLRGSGNTIYFGEGSWLTVV.

The V and J genes are TRBV2 and TRBJ2-5; D not resolved. CDR1 and CDR2 (germline): SNHLY, FYNNEI. Trimming pared 7 bases from V and 5 bases from J, leaving 17 bases between. The CDR3 is 14 residues long. DNA of the CDR3: TGTGCCAGCACCAGACGGACCGGACCGGAGACCCAGTACTTC. This translates into CASTRRTGPETQYF.

The gene calls are TRBV13 and TRBJ2-7, with D perhaps TRBD2 (7 bases). The CDR3 has 15 residues. V shed 5 bases and J shed 2 bases, with 16 bases lying between them. The germline gives CDR1 PRHDT, CDR2 FYEKMQ (reference sequence). Here the CDR3 reads CASSPRQGTTYEQYF. As DNA, the CDR3 is TGTGCCAGCAGCCCCCGCCAGGGGACTACCTACGAGCAGTACTTC.

As regards this clone: Other DNA sequences in this sample translate to the same CDR3. The chain employs TRBV30 and TRBJ1-5; D might be TRBD1 (5 bases). Deletions cut 0 bases from V and 5 bases from J, with 8 bases between. CDR3 length: 13 residues. Germline V gene data show CDR1 as GTSNPN and CDR2 as SVGIG (reference sequence). CDR3: CAWSVQGDQPQHF. CDR3 bases: TGTGCCTGGAGTGTTCAGGGCGATCAGCCCCAGCATTTT.

The chain uses TRBV2 and TRBJ2-7; D is undetermined. V lost 5 bases and J 0 bases, leaving 5 bases between the germline ends. The CDR3 has 12 amino acids. Germline V gene lookup returns CDR1 SNHLY and CDR2 FYNNEI. CDR3 nucleotides: TGTGCCAGCAGTACTGGCTCCTACGAGCAGTACTTC. This gives the protein CASSTGSYEQYF.

This clone was observed once. The chain has TRBV6-5 and TRBJ1-2; D remains unclear. Germline CDR1 MNHEY, CDR2 SVGAGI. The V end lost 5 bases, the J end lost 6 bases, and 7 bases lay between the germline ends. This CDR3 is 11 amino acids long. The CDR3 region has the DNA TGTGCCAGCAGTATAGGGCATGGCTACACCTTC. This translates into CASSIGHGYTF.

The V call is TRBV25-1, the J call TRBJ1-1, with 8 bases aligning to TRBD1. CDR1 and CDR2 (germline): MGHDK, SYGVNS. There are 16 residues in the CDR3. The ends lost 6 bases at V and 5 bases at J; junction bases unmatched: 14. The CDR3 bases are TGTGCCAGCAGCCTAAGATGGGACAGGTCTGGAACTGAAGCTTTCTTT. As protein: CASSLRWDRSGTEAFF.

This chain connects TRBV5-1 to TRBJ1-1; no clear D gene. V gave up 0 bases and J gave up 6 bases, with 15 bases separating them. The CDR3 is 15 residues long. The germline V gene has CDR1 SGHRS and CDR2 YFSETQ. The CDR3 protein is CASSLVGPPPPEAFF. In nucleotides, the CDR3 is TGCGCCAGCAGCTTGGTTGGGCCGCCGCCCCCTGAAGCTTTCTTT.

This chain joins TRBV9 and TRBJ2-3; D is unclear. The CDR3 contains 17 residues. Trimming shortened V by 0 bases and J by 0 bases, and 14 bases separated the two germline ends. Germline-derived CDR1 and CDR2 are SGDLS and YYNGEE. CDR3 protein: CASSVARRVGSTDTQYF. The CDR3 DNA reads as TGTGCCAGCAGCGTAGCTCGGAGAGTGGGAAGCACAGATACGCAGTATTTT. Filled out from reference TRBV9 and TRBJ2-3, the complete variable domain reads DSGVTQTPKHLITATGQRVTLRCSPRSGDLSVYWYQQSLDQGLQFLIQYYNGEERAKGNILERFSAQQFPDLHSELNLSSLELGDSALYFCASSVARRVGSTDTQYFGPGTRLTVL.

This clone was seen a few times. The chain has TRBV28 and TRBJ1-2; perhaps TRBD1 as D (6 bases). CDR1 is MDHEN, CDR2 SYDVKM, per germline. The CDR3 extends over 13 amino acids. V dropped 2 bases and J dropped 7 bases, with 11 bases sitting between them. The CDR3 DNA reads TGTGCCAGCAGTTTACGGGGGGCTCGTGGCTACACCTTC. It yields the protein CASSLRGARGYTF.

The chain joins TRBV28 to TRBJ1-5; possibly TRBD1 for D (6 bases). Germline V lookup: CDR1 MDHEN, CDR2 SYDVKM. V was trimmed by 1 base and J by 4 bases, leaving 17 bases between them. This CDR3 spans 17 amino acids. The CDR3 DNA sequence: TGTGCCAGCAGTTTATTCGGGGCGGTAGGGGGTAATCAGCCCCAGCATTTT. Protein: CASSLFGAVGGNQPQHF.

The CDR3 reads CASSSDGGTIYEQYF. Written as DNA, the CDR3 is TGTGCCAGCAGCTCCGATGGGGGGACAATCTACGAGCAGTACTTC. The rearrangement links TRBV7-6 to TRBJ2-7; either TRBD1 or TRBD2 may fit D (6 bases each). CDR3 length: 15 residues. The germline CDR1 and CDR2 sequences are SGHVS and FNYEAQ. V was trimmed by 4 bases and J by 3 bases, leaving 16 bases between them.

J is TRBJ1-4 and V is TRBV11-2; D might be TRBD1 (6 bases). Deletions cut 1 base from V and 3 bases from J, with 9 bases between. The CDR3 covers 15 residues. Per the germline V gene, CDR1 is SGHAT and CDR2 is FQNNGV. Written as DNA, the CDR3 is TGTGCCAGCAGCTTAGCGTCAGGGGCTAATGAAAAACTGTTTTTT. Protein product: CASSLASGANEKLFF.

The chain couples TRBV7-2 to TRBJ2-1; 10 bases line up with TRBD2. The CDR3 has 18 amino acids. With 0 bases clipped from V and 0 bases from J, the junction kept 5 bases outside the gene matches. CDR1 and CDR2 from the germline V gene are SGHTA and FQGNSA. CDR3 in amino acids: CASSLAGTSVSSYNEQFF. The CDR3 nucleotides read TGTGCCAGCAGCTTAGCCGGGACTAGCGTCAGCTCCTACAATGAGCAGTTCTTC.

The chain employs TRBV9 and TRBJ2-1; 9 nucleotides align to TRBD1. The trim removed 4 bases at V and 9 bases at J, leaving 11 bases unmatched. Germline V CDR1 and CDR2: SGDLS, YYNGEE. The CDR3 extends over 15 amino acids. CDR3 region: CASSQTRDRVGEQFF. The CDR3 nucleotides read TGTGCCAGCAGCCAGACCCGGGACAGGGTTGGTGAGCAGTTCTTC. The entire variable domain, with the rest obtained from reference TRBV9 and TRBJ2-1, is as follows: DSGVTQTPKHLITATGQRVTLRCSPRSGDLSVYWYQQSLDQGLQFLIQYYNGEERAKGNILERFSAQQFPDLHSELNLSSLELGDSALYFCASSQTRDRVGEQFFGPGTRLTVL.

The CDR3 is CASSLEGSSGRGNTQYF. As DNA, the CDR3 is TGTGCCAGCAGCTTAGAGGGGTCTAGCGGGAGGGGCAATACGCAGTATTTT. The chain is built from TRBV7-2 and TRBJ2-3; TRBD2 matches 12 bases. Unmatched junction bases numbered 9, after V lost 1 base and J lost 7 bases. This CDR3 has 17 amino acids. Germline V lookup: CDR1 SGHTA, CDR2 FQGNSA.